The source of this T cell receptor (beta chain) is a study of control samples from healthy donors and cancer patients. TCRdb keeps only in-frame clones here, not all; method: immunoSEQ multiplex PCR. The sample has over 100,000 clones; about 90% are singletons. The sequence was obtained from a woman aged 45-60 years in good health. Sequencing was carried out using blood.

CDR3 bases: TGTGCCAGCAGCTTGGGGCAGGGTAGTTCACCCCTCCACTTT. Its translation: CASSLGQGSSPLHF. V usage is TRBV5-6 and J usage is TRBJ1-6; tentatively, D is TRBD1 (5 bases). Germline-derived CDR1 and CDR2 are SGHDT and YYEEEE. The CDR3 runs 14 residues. Trimming cost V 0 bases and J 9 bases, with 10 bases left between them.